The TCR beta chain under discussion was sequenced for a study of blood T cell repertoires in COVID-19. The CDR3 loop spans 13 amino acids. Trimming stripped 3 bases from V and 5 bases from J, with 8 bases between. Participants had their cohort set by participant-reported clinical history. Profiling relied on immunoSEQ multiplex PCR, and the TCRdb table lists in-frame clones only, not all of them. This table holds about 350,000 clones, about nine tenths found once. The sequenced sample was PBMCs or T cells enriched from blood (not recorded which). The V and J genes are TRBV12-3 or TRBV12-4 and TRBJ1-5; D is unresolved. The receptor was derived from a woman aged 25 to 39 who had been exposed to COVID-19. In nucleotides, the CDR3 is TGTGCCAGCAGTTTTGGGGAGGATCAGCCCCAGCATTTT. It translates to CASSFGEDQPQHF.